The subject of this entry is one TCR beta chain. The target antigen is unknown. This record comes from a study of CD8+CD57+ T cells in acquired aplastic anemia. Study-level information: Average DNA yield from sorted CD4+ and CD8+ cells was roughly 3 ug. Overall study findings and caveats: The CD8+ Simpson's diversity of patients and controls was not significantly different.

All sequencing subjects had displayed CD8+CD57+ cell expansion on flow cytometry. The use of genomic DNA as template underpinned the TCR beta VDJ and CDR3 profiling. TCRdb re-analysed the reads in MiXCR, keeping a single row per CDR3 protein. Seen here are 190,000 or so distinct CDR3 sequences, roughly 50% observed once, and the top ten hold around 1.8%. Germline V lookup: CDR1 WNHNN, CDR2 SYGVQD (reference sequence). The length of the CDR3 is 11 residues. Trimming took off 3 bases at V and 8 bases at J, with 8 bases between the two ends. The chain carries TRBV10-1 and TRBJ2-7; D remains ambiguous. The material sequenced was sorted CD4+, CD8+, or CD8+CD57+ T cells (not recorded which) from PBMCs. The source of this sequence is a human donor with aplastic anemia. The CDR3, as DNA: TGCGCCAGCAGTGATGAGAGCCAGCAGTACTTC. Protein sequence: CASSDESQQYF.